In its sample, the clone carrying this T cell receptor beta chain was seen a few times. Its antigen is unknown. This specimen belongs to a study of cytomegalovirus exposure and HLA in healthy donors. Study results and caveats: Accurate HLA-A and HLA-B prediction from TCR beta sequences was reported for most subjects. Later on, an analysis tied 15,000 to 20,000 TCR beta sequences to HLA alleles at 0.05 false discovery rate.

The length of the CDR3 is 16 residues. J was trimmed by 8 bases and V by 2 bases; bases with no gene match: 8. The germline V gene encodes CDR1 SGHNT and CDR2 YYREEE (reference sequence). The primer mix had 60 Vbeta and 13 Jbeta primers. The data were produced by immunoSEQ multiplex PCR, yet TCRdb's version contains in-frame clones alone and is incomplete. This sample has about 100,000 clones, with 75% to 80% found just once. Sequenced material: PBMCs. This TCR was sampled from a man aged 55 to 70 in good health and CMV-seropositive. The rearrangement links TRBV5-4 to TRBJ1-4; 11 bases map to TRBD1. CDR3 in amino acids: CASSLGQGAVEEKLFF. DNA for the CDR3: TGTGCCAGCAGCTTAGGACAGGGGGCGGTGGAGGAAAAACTGTTTTTT. Supplemented by reference TRBV5-4 and TRBJ1-4, the full variable domain reads ETGVTQSPTHLIKTRGQQVTLRCSSQSGHNTVSWYQQALGQGPQFIFQYYREEENGRGNFPPRFSGLQFPNYSSELNVNALELDDSALYLCASSLGQGAVEEKLFFGSGTQLSVL.